This TCR beta chain was sequenced for a study of PD-L1 blockade in urothelial cancer. About the study: About 85% of the roughly 29 patients comprised males who had bladder-origin urothelial cancer. In terms of prior chemotherapy, patients had received 0 to 3 regimens.

Documented time point: pretreatment peripheral blood. This clone has only one observation. Measured with immunoSEQ multiplex PCR; TCRdb has only the in-frame clones, and not every one. The sample holds about 95,000 clones, around 90% seen once. This CDR3 is 13 amino acids long. Trimming removed 3 bases at V and 4 bases at J, with 10 bases between. The germline gives CDR1 KGHSH, CDR2 LQKENI. This rearrangement joins TRBV18 to TRBJ2-7; perhaps TRBD1 as D (5 bases). The source was PBMCs, collected around atezolizumab (anti-PD-L1) treatment. The origin of this receptor is a man between 60 and 70 years old with urothelial cancer. CDR3 region: CASSPQGWYEQYF. DNA for the CDR3: TGTGCCAGCTCACCGCAGGGATGGTACGAGCAGTACTTC.